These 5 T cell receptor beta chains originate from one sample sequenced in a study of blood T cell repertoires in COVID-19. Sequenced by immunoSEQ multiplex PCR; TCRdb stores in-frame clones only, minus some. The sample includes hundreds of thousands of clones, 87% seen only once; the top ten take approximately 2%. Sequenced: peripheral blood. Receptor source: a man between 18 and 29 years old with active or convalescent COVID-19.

The CDR3 protein is CASSPMPGQGLNSNQPQHF. As DNA, the CDR3 is TGTGCCAGCAGCCCAATGCCGGGACAGGGCCTAAATAGCAATCAGCCCCAGCATTTT. The V gene is TRBV7-6, the J gene TRBJ1-5; 9 positions match TRBD1. Germline V gene data show CDR1 as SGHVS and CDR2 as FNYEAQ. Germline trimming cut 5 bases from V and 0 bases from J; bases unmatched to any gene: 14. The CDR3 covers 19 residues.

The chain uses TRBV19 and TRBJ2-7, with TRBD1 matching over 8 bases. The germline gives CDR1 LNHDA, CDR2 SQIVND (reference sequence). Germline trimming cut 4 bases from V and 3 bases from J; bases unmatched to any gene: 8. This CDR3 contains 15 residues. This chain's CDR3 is CASSTPGQASYEQYF. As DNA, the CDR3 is TGTGCCAGTAGTACCCCGGGACAGGCAAGCTACGAGCAGTACTTC.

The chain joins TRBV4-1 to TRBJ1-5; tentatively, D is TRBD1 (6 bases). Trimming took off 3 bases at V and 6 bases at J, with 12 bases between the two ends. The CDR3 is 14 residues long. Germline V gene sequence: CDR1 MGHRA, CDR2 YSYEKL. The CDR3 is CASSQDRSTQPQHF. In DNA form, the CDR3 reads TGCGCCAGCAGCCAGGACAGAAGTACTCAGCCCCAGCATTTT.

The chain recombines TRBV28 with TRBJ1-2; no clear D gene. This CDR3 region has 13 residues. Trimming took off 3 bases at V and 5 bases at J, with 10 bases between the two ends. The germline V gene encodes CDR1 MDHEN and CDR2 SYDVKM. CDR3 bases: TGTGCCAGCAGTTTCCGACAACCTTATGGCTACACCTTC. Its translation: CASSFRQPYGYTF.

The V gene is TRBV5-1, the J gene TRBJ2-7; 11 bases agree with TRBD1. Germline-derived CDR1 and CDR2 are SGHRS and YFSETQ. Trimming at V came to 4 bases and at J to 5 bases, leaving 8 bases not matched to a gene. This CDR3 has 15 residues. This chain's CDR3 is CASSETGTGGNEQYF. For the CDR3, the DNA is TGCGCCAGCAGCGAGACCGGGACAGGGGGTAACGAGCAGTACTTC.